This TCR beta chain was profiled in a study of PD-1 blockade in classical Hodgkin lymphoma. Whole-study findings and limits: Newly diagnosed patients reportedly trailed healthy donors in baseline TCR diversity. Significant TCR diversity gains by C4D1 occurred in CD4+ but not CD8+ cells. Nivolumab starters within 1 year of ASCT were excluded.

The germline CDR1 and CDR2 sequences are MGHRA and YSYEKL. Trimming cost V 1 base and J 8 bases; bases outside gene matches: 9. The CDR3 contains 16 residues. Relapses following autologous stem cell transplantation were seen in all patients, with brentuximab vedotin exposure varying. Patients reached a best response of complete response, partial response or progressive disease. Using immunoSEQ multiplex PCR, the repertoire was profiled, and TCRdb retains in-frame clones only, with some absent. This sample has about 23,000 clones; approximately 78% occur once, and the top ten carry around 8.7%. With regard to this clone: The antigen remains unidentified.

The sequence came from a human donor with classical Hodgkin lymphoma. The sequencing here drew on peripheral blood mononuclear cells (PBMCs), taken before the second cycle of nivolumab. This chain uses TRBV4-1 with TRBJ2-1, with 9 bases lining up with TRBD2. The chain's CDR3 is CASSQVGRGGTHEQFF. For the CDR3, the DNA is TGCGCCAGCAGCCAAGTTGGGCGGGGGGGTACCCATGAGCAGTTCTTC.